The clone carrying this TCR beta chain was seen more than once but under ten times. What it binds is not known. These data belong to a study of T cell repertoires in cytomegalovirus infection. For the study at large: Matching HLA type and CMV infection were both indicated by public TCR beta signatures. Study observations and caveats: It was HLA-C-restricted CMV-specific TCR beta clonotypes that dominated the response ex vivo. Public TCR beta family frequency separated CMV-and-HLA carriers, including in an independent cohort.

TCRdb fed the reads into MiXCR, producing one record per CDR3 protein. The repertoire has a few hundred thousand distinct CDR3 sequences, 35% to 50% of them found once; the top ten carry 48%. Germline V gives CDR1 SGHTA, CDR2 FQGNSA. This CDR3 region has 15 residues. Trimming cost V 7 bases and J 3 bases, with 18 bases left between them. The source of this sequence is a human donor in good health (CMV status not recorded). Some clones in this sample may be carry-over from other donors' samples. Sample: cultured PBMCs, taken from culture after CMV antigen stimulation. This rearrangement joins TRBV7-2 to TRBJ1-2; the D is unclear. The CDR3 coding sequence is TGTGCCAGCACCGACGCGGCCGGAGGACACTATGGCTACACCTTC. Protein: CASTDAAGGHYGYTF.